A selection of T cell receptor beta chains follows, all from one sample in a study of molecular identifiers for immune sequencing clone quantification. TCRdb re-derived calls from the PCR reads in MiXCR, one entry per CDR3 protein. The repertoire holds 490,000 or so distinct CDR3 sequences, 20% to 25% seen once, with about 0.8% in the top ten. The sequencing sample was made of naive CD8+ T cells from blood, with Jurkat cell RNA spiked in. These receptors were taken from a human donor in good health. Some libraries in this study had Jurkat cell RNA spiked in. The CDR3 runs from the conserved cysteine through the conserved F or W. A D gene is named only where the DNA matches it firmly. Clone size is shown for a subset of rows, as once, few, many or a class of expanded clone.

>TRBJ2-7|.|.|TRBV5-8
TGTGCCAGCAGCACGGCAGTTTTGGTCTACGAGCAGTACTTC
CASSTAVLVYEQYF
>TRBJ2-3|.|many|TRBV4-3
TGCGCCAGCAGCCAAGCTAGCACAGATACGCAGTATTTT
CASSQASTDTQYF
>TRBJ2-1|.|many|TRBV29-1
TGCAGCGTTGAAATAGCGGTGGAAGGTGAGCAGTTCTTC
CSVEIAVEGEQFF
>TRBJ2-1|TRBD2|few|TRBV6-2/TRBV6-3
TGTGCCAGCAGTTACTCCGCGACTAGCGTGTACAATGAGCAGTTCTTC
CASSYSATSVYNEQFF
>TRBJ2-4|.|.|TRBV13
TGTGCCAGCAGTGGGGGGCGAGACAAAAACATTCAGTACTTC
CASSGGRDKNIQYF
>TRBJ2-6|.|few|TRBV6-5
TGTGCCAGCGGATTGGGGTCAAACTCTGGGGCCAACGTCCTGACTTTC
CASGLGSNSGANVLTF
>TRBJ2-7|TRBD1|many|TRBV12-3/TRBV12-4
TGTGCCAGCAGGGGGGGACAGGCCTACGAGCAGTACTTC
CASRGGQAYEQYF
>TRBJ1-1|.|few|TRBV7-2
TGTGCCAGCAGCTTACTCGGTTCTGGGGTAATGAACACTGAAGCTTTCTTT
CASSLLGSGVMNTEAFF
>TRBJ2-5|.|many|TRBV12-3/TRBV12-4
TGTGCCAGCAGCTCCGAGGGGACTGCAGAGACCCAGTACTTC
CASSSEGTAETQYF
>TRBJ2-5|.|few|TRBV9
TGTGCCAGCAGCGTAGATGGTCTGGGGGAGACCCAGTACTTC
CASSVDGLGETQYF
>TRBJ2-1|.|many|TRBV7-2
TGTGCCAGCAGCTTAGGCTGGCATGAGCAGTTCTTC
CASSLGWHEQFF
>TRBJ2-7|.|.|TRBV20-1
TGCAGTGCCACCAGGGTTGAGGACTCCTACGAGCAGTACTTC
CSATRVEDSYEQYF
>TRBJ1-2|.|few|TRBV2
TGTGCCAGCAGTGAGTTCCCGGACGGGAACTATGGCTACACCTTC
CASSEFPDGNYGYTF
>TRBJ2-3|.|.|TRBV27
TGTGCCAGCAGTTGGATTGGCACAGATACGCAGTATTTT
CASSWIGTDTQYF
>TRBJ2-7|.|many|TRBV27
TGTGCCAGCAGTTATACCGGGCTGGGCTACGAGCAGTACTTC
CASSYTGLGYEQYF
>TRBJ2-3|.|.|TRBV6-1
TGTGCCAGCAGTGAGGAGTTCGGGCTCTCAGTCACAGATACGCAGTATTTT
CASSEEFGLSVTDTQYF
>TRBJ1-3|.|.|TRBV7-3
TGTGCCAGCAGCCCAGATGCAGGGTCTGGAAACACCTTATATTTT
CASSPDAGSGNTLYF
>TRBJ2-7|TRBD1|many|TRBV4-1
TGCGCCAGCAGCCAAGTTACAGGGGGCTACGAGCAGTACTTC
CASSQVTGGYEQYF
>TRBJ1-1|.|many|TRBV6-6
TGTGCCAGCACCCACCAGATCACTGAAGCTTTCTTT
CASTHQITEAFF
>TRBJ2-3|.|few|TRBV21-1
TGTGCCGTTTCATGGGACCGCACAGATACGCAGTATTTT
CAVSWDRTDTQYF
>TRBJ1-1|.|.|TRBV6-6
TGTGCCAGCAGGGTGGGGGCGTGGACTGAAGCTTTCTTT
CASRVGAWTEAFF
>TRBJ2-2|TRBD2|few|TRBV11-2
TGTGCCAGCAGCCAGACCGGGACTAGCCCCGGGGAGCTGTTTTTT
CASSQTGTSPGELFF
>TRBJ1-1|TRBD1|.|TRBV7-3
TGTGCCAGCAGTATGGAACAGGGGGCGAGCACTGAAGCTTTCTTT
CASSMEQGASTEAFF
>TRBJ2-1|.|few|TRBV20-1
TGCAGTGTTAGCGGACCAAGTAATGAGCAGTTCTTC
CSVSGPSNEQFF
>TRBJ2-3|.|.|TRBV30
TGTGCCTGGAGTCTGGGTCCACGATTAGATACGCAGTATTTT
CAWSLGPRLDTQYF
>TRBJ2-2|.|few|TRBV7-7
TGTGCCAGCAGCTTAGATGTCTTTAACACCGGGGAGCTGTTTTTT
CASSLDVFNTGELFF
>TRBJ2-7|TRBD1|.|TRBV4-1
TGCGCCAGCAGCCAAGGACCGGGACAGGTTCCCTACGAGCAGTACTTC
CASSQGPGQVPYEQYF
>TRBJ2-7|.|many|TRBV5-1
TGCGCCAGCAGCTATTCCGGACCAGCCTACGAGCAGTACTTC
CASSYSGPAYEQYF
>TRBJ2-5|TRBD1|few|TRBV28
TGTGCCAGCAACGGGGACAGTTACCAAGAGACCCAGTACTTC
CASNGDSYQETQYF
>TRBJ1-3|TRBD1|.|TRBV4-1
TGCGCCAGCAGCCAAGCTACAGCCGGGACAGGGTCTGGAAACACCATATATTTT
CASSQATAGTGSGNTIYF
>TRBJ2-1|TRBD1|few|TRBV7-9
TGTGCCAGCAGCACCCGGGACAGCTCCTACAATGAGCAGTTCTTC
CASSTRDSSYNEQFF
>TRBJ1-1|.|.|TRBV11-2
TGTGCCAGCAGCTTAGAGGCCACGGTGAACACTGAAGCTTTCTTT
CASSLEATVNTEAFF
>TRBJ2-7|TRBD1|many|TRBV19
TGTGCCAGTAGTATAAAATCCGGGACAGGGGCCTACGAGCAGTACTTC
CASSIKSGTGAYEQYF
>TRBJ1-2|.|.|TRBV12-3/TRBV12-4
TGTGCCAGCACCGACACAGACTATGGCTACACCTTC
CASTDTDYGYTF
>TRBJ2-5|TRBD2|.|TRBV7-9
TGTGCCAGCAGCTTATTAGATAGCGGGAGGAGGTACCAAGAGACCCAGTACTTC
CASSLLDSGRRYQETQYF
>TRBJ1-6|.|few|TRBV19
TGTGCCAGCCGTACAGGTTTTGGATCACCCCTCCACTTT
CASRTGFGSPLHF
>TRBJ2-5|TRBD1|many|TRBV11-2
TGTGCCAGCAGCTTAGCCCTCCCAAGGACAGGGGAAGAGACCCAGTACTTC
CASSLALPRTGEETQYF
>TRBJ1-1|.|.|TRBV20-1
TGCAGTGCTAGAGATCTGGGGACTGAAGCTTCCTTT
CSARDLGTEASF
>TRBJ2-7|TRBD2|once|TRBV6-5
TGTGCCGGCAGTACTAGGACTAGTGTCTACGAGCAGTACTTC
CAGSTRTSVYEQYF
>TRBJ1-3|TRBD1|few|TRBV5-1
TGCGCCAGCAGAGATTCCGGGACAGGGCGAAACACCATATATTTT
CASRDSGTGRNTIYF
>TRBJ2-7|TRBD2|.|TRBV27
TGTGCCAGCAGTTTATCTGGCGGGGGGATTTACGAGCGGTACTTC
CASSLSGGGIYERYF
>TRBJ2-5|TRBD2|.|TRBV7-8
TGTGCCAGCAGCTTAGGGACTAGCGGCCCGGGGGAGACCCAGTACTTC
CASSLGTSGPGETQYF
>TRBJ2-1|TRBD2|.|TRBV6-6
TGTGCCAGCAGTTACTCCGGGACTAGCGGGGCTATTGAGCAGTTCTTC
CASSYSGTSGAIEQFF
>TRBJ2-3|.|few|TRBV20-1
TGCAGCCCCTATTCCCTGATCACAGATACGCAGTATTTT
CSPYSLITDTQYF
>TRBJ1-1|TRBD1|.|TRBV11-2
TGTGCCAGCAGCTACACGACAGGGGATGGCGCTTTCTTT
CASSYTTGDGAFF
>TRBJ2-3|TRBD2|.|TRBV6-5
TGTGCCAGCAAATCGAGCGGGGAATCGCAGTATTTT
CASKSSGESQYF
>TRBJ1-6|.|many|TRBV7-6
TGTGCCAGCAGCCGGGAGCCACAACCCCTTTCACCCCTCCACTTT
CASSREPQPLSPLHF
>TRBJ2-4|.|many|TRBV6-5
TGTGCCAGCGCGGGGGCAGGAGGGGCCTTAGGGAAAAACATTCAGTACTTC
CASAGAGGALGKNIQYF
>TRBJ2-6|TRBD1|.|TRBV11-3
TGTGCCAGCAGCAGTAGACAGGGGGAAGATTCTGGGGCCAACGTCCTGACTTTC
CASSSRQGEDSGANVLTF
>TRBJ2-5|.|many|TRBV7-2
TGTGCCAGCAGCCGAACCATTGAAACCCAGTACTTC
CASSRTIETQYF
>TRBJ2-5|.|.|TRBV7-8
TGTGCCAGCAGCGGGGTGAACAGTCAAGAGACCCAGCACTTC
CASSGVNSQETQHF
>TRBJ2-2|.|.|TRBV5-1
TGCGCCAGCAGCTTGGTCGGGCTAGTGACGAACACCGGGGAGCTGTTTTTT
CASSLVGLVTNTGELFF
>TRBJ2-2|.|many|TRBV28
TGTGCCAGCAGACCTGACCAGGAAGAGAACACCGGGGAGCTGTTTTTT
CASRPDQEENTGELFF
>TRBJ2-3|TRBD1|many|TRBV7-2
TGTGCCAGCAGCTTTTCCCCGGGACAGGGCCTCACAGATACGCAGTATTTT
CASSFSPGQGLTDTQYF
>TRBJ1-1|TRBD1|.|TRBV7-8
TGTGCCAGCAGCGCTACTAGGGGGACAGGGGCTGAAGCTTTCTTT
CASSATRGTGAEAFF
>TRBJ2-2|.|.|TRBV11-2
TGTGCCAGCAGCTTCGTCGGAGGCGTATCTTATAAGAACACCGGGGAGCTGTTTTTT
CASSFVGGVSYKNTGELFF
>TRBJ2-7|TRBD1|many|TRBV29-1
TGCAGCGTTGGTCAGGGGGTCTACGAGCAGTACTTC
CSVGQGVYEQYF
>TRBJ2-3|.|.|TRBV4-3
TGCGCCAGCAGCCAAGAGGGCAGGGTGACAGATACGCAGTGTTTT
CASSQEGRVTDTQCF
>TRBJ2-1|.|many|TRBV7-2
TGTGCCAGCAGCTTAGAGGGCGGCGACTACAATGAGCAGTTCTTC
CASSLEGGDYNEQFF